Below are 29 T cell receptor beta chains sequenced from a single sample in a study of blood T cell repertoires in COVID-19. Only in-frame clones appear in the TCRdb table, and some are missing; sequencing was by immunoSEQ multiplex PCR. The table shows under 90,000 clones, with over 80% occurring only once. Specimen: peripheral blood. Source of these receptors: a woman of 80 years or more with active or convalescent COVID-19.

The rearrangement joins TRBV27 to TRBJ1-4, with 11 bases that match TRBD1. This CDR3 is 16 amino acids long. The V gene end was trimmed by 6 bases and the J gene end by 3 bases; junction bases not matched to a gene: 6. In germline, CDR1 is MNHEY, CDR2 SMNVEV (reference sequence). CDR3 sequence (DNA): TGTGCCAGCAGATCGTGGGGACAGGGGGCTAATGAAAAACTGTTTTTT. It is translated as CASRSWGQGANEKLFF.

This chain links TRBV14 with TRBJ1-6, with 9 bases matching TRBD1. The V and J ends lost 4 bases and 7 bases, in that order; junction bases with no gene match: 5. Germline values: CDR1 SGHDN, CDR2 FVKESK. The CDR3 runs 15 residues. The CDR3 region is CASSPPGTGNSPLHF. DNA of the CDR3: TGTGCCAGCAGCCCTCCCGGGACAGGGAATTCACCCCTCCACTTT.

The count of this clone is one. The chain couples TRBV4-2 to TRBJ1-3; TRBD1 aligns across 8 bases. The CDR3 runs 18 residues. V lost 4 bases, J lost 0 bases, and 11 bases stayed unmatched. The germline CDR1 and CDR2 sequences are LGHNA and YNFKEQ. The CDR3 bases are TGTGCCAGCAGCCCCTCGGCGAGACAGGGGATCTCTGGAAACACCATATATTTT. This encodes CASSPSARQGISGNTIYF.

The chain joins TRBV15 to TRBJ1-3; 7 nucleotides match TRBD1. V dropped 5 bases and J dropped 3; count of bases not matched to a gene: 4. The CDR3 totals 14 residues. CDR1 is LNHNV and CDR2 is YYDKDF in the germline V gene (reference sequence). The CDR3 here is CATSPDRLGNTIYF. The CDR3, as DNA: TGTGCCACCAGCCCGGACAGGCTTGGAAACACCATATATTTT.

The table lists this clone with a few counts. The rearrangement uses TRBV15 and TRBJ1-6; perhaps TRBD1 as D (5 bases). CDR1 LNHNV and CDR2 YYDKDF come from the germline V gene (reference sequence). CDR3 length equals 13 residues. With 3 bases removed from V and 10 bases from J, the gap between germline ends came to 10 bases. The CDR3 loop is CATSSVRGSPLHF. In nucleotides, the CDR3 is TGTGCCACCAGCAGTGTAAGGGGCTCACCCCTCCACTTT.

The rearrangement joins TRBV19 to TRBJ1-2, with TRBD1 identical over 9 bases. Germline loops: CDR1 LNHDA, CDR2 SQIVND (reference sequence). The CDR3 runs to 15 residues. V lost 1 base to trimming and J lost 8 bases; unmatched junction nucleotides: 8. CDR3 DNA: TGTGCCAGTAGTATAGTCCCCTGGACAGGGGAGGGCTACACCTTC. Translation gives CASSIVPWTGEGYTF.

The rearrangement joins TRBV2 to TRBJ1-4; D is unclear. Trimming took 3 bases from V and 6 from J, leaving 8 bases between them. The germline V gene encodes CDR1 SNHLY and CDR2 FYNNEI. The CDR3 is made up of 13 amino acids. In nucleotides, the CDR3 is TGTGCCAGCAGTGAGATGGGCTATGAAAAACTGTTTTTT. Its protein product is CASSEMGYEKLFF.

This chain joins TRBV5-1 and TRBJ2-3, with a tentative D call TRBD2 (5 bases). The CDR3 is made up of 17 amino acids. Germline loops: CDR1 SGHRS, CDR2 YFSETQ. Trimming left V 0 bases short and J 1 base short, with 15 bases between. CDR3 residues: CASSLERAEFGTDTQYF. In DNA form, the CDR3 reads TGCGCCAGCAGCTTGGAGAGGGCCGAATTCGGCACAGATACGCAGTATTTT.

The chain's CDR3 is CASSTPQNTIYF. The CDR3 region has the DNA TGTGCCAGCAGTACACCCCAAAACACCATATATTTT. The gene calls are TRBV28 and TRBJ1-3; D is uncertain. Germline CDR1 reads MDHEN; CDR2 reads SYDVKM. The CDR3 spans 12 residues. The V end lost 5 bases, the J end lost 6 bases, and 8 bases lay between the germline ends. Drawing the rest from reference TRBV28 and TRBJ1-3, the complete variable domain is DVKVTQSSRYLVKRTGEKVFLECVQDMDHENMFWYRQDPGLGLRLIYFSYDVKMKEKGDIPEGYSVSREKKERFSLILESASTNQTSMYLCASSTPQNTIYFGEGSWLTVV.

This clone came up a few times. The J gene is TRBJ2-3, the V gene TRBV6-2 or TRBV6-3; 8 bases match TRBD2. Trimming cost V 0 bases and J 6 bases; bases outside gene matches: 11. Germline lookup yields CDR1 MNHEY and CDR2 SVGEGT. This CDR3 has 17 amino acids. Here the CDR3 reads CASSYSIVGGAPDTQYF. CDR3 bases: TGTGCCAGCAGTTACTCAATTGTCGGGGGGGCACCCGATACGCAGTATTTT.

The V and J genes are TRBV27 and TRBJ2-4, with a possible D match to TRBD2 (7 bases). Germline values: CDR1 MNHEY, CDR2 SMNVEV (reference sequence). The V end was cut by 8 bases, the J end by 3 bases, with 23 bases between. CDR3 size: 17 residues. The CDR3: CASQFRGTTGGKNIQYF. In DNA, the CDR3 is TGTGCCAGCCAGTTTAGGGGGACTACGGGAGGCAAAAACATTCAGTACTTC.

The V gene is TRBV2, the J gene TRBJ1-6; D is ambiguous. CDR1 and CDR2 (germline): SNHLY, FYNNEI. The CDR3 runs to 13 residues. V was pared by 6 bases and J by 7 bases, with 10 bases between. The DNA for the CDR3 is TGTGCCAGCAGGGAGATACCGAATTCACCCCTCCACTTT. It translates to CASREIPNSPLHF.

V is TRBV28 and J is TRBJ2-2; 9 nucleotides match TRBD1. The germline CDR1 and CDR2 sequences are MDHEN and SYDVKM. The CDR3 has 19 amino acids. V shed 5 bases, J shed 3 bases, and the junction held 16 bases outside the gene matches. CDR3 coding DNA: TGTGCCAGCAGTCGTCTACCAGCCACAGGGGGCGAGGACACCGGGGAGCTGTTTTTT. Protein sequence: CASSRLPATGGEDTGELFF.

Only one count was recorded for this clone. This chain uses TRBV9 with TRBJ2-2; 7 bases agree with TRBD1. The CDR3 is 17 amino acids. After removal of 4 bases from V and 6 bases from J, the junction contained 15 bases not matched to a gene. Germline-derived CDR1 and CDR2 are SGDLS and YYNGEE. As DNA, the CDR3 is TGTGCCAGCAGCCGTAGGGTGACAGGGATAATTGCCGGGGAGCTGTTTTTT. As protein: CASSRRVTGIIAGELFF.

V usage is TRBV10-3 and J usage is TRBJ2-1, with TRBD2 matching over 15 bases. Looked up from germline, CDR1 is ENHRY and CDR2 is SYGVKD. There are 19 residues in the CDR3. V shed 7 bases and J 0 bases; nucleotides not matched to a gene: 10. CDR3 region: CAINPGLAGGKSSYNEQFF. As DNA, the CDR3 is TGTGCCATCAACCCGGGACTAGCGGGAGGTAAGAGCTCCTACAATGAGCAGTTCTTC.

This clone was observed a handful of times. This rearrangement joins TRBV7-2 to TRBJ1-2, with 9 bases identical to TRBD1. J was trimmed by 4 bases and V by 4 bases; bases with no gene match: 4. This CDR3 has 14 residues. Looked up from germline, CDR1 is SGHTA and CDR2 is FQGNSA. CDR3 sequence (DNA): TGTGCCAGCAGCTCACAGGGGGCTGGCTATGGCTACACCTTC. Its protein product is CASSSQGAGYGYTF. The full variable domain, rest sourced from reference TRBV7-2 and TRBJ1-2, is GAGVSQSPSNKVTEKGKDVELRCDPISGHTALYWYRQSLGQGLEFLIYFQGNSAPDKSGLPSDRFSAERTGGSVSTLTIQRTQQEDSAVYLCASSSQGAGYGYTFGSGTRLTVV.

The chain's CDR3 is CASSPVWSRDEQFF. In DNA form, the CDR3 reads TGTGCCAGCAGCCCAGTCTGGTCCAGGGATGAGCAGTTCTTC. The chain has TRBV5-6 and TRBJ2-1; possibly TRBD1 for D (5 bases). V was pared by 4 bases and J by 8 bases, with 16 bases between. The length of the CDR3 is 14 residues. In germline, CDR1 is SGHDT, CDR2 YYEEEE.

The V gene is TRBV19, the J gene TRBJ2-1, with 8 bases fitting TRBD2. The CDR3 loop spans 14 amino acids. J gave up 8 bases and V 3 bases, and 6 bases lay outside the gene matches. Germline loops: CDR1 LNHDA, CDR2 SQIVND (reference sequence). CDR3 in DNA: TGTGCCAGTAGTATCAAAGCGGGGGAGGATGAGCAGTTCTTC. This encodes CASSIKAGEDEQFF.

The DNA for the CDR3 is TGCGCCAGCAGCCAAGATACGGGGACTAGGCTGTTCTACGAGCAGTACTTC. This encodes CASSQDTGTRLFYEQYF. This chain joins TRBV4-3 and TRBJ2-7, with 8 bases that match TRBD2. The V and J ends lost 0 bases and 3 bases, in that order; junction bases with no gene match: 10. Germline lookup yields CDR1 LGHNA and CDR2 YSLEER. This CDR3 has 17 amino acids.

The chain carries TRBV19 and TRBJ1-4, with D perhaps TRBD1 (5 bases). The V gene lost 5 bases and the J gene lost 0 bases, with 10 bases spanning the gap. The CDR3 has 15 residues. Germline-derived CDR1 and CDR2 are LNHDA and SQIVND (reference sequence). Here the CDR3 reads CASSSTDATNEKLFF. In nucleotides, the CDR3 is TGTGCCAGTAGTTCGACAGATGCAACTAATGAAAAACTGTTTTTT. Full variable domain (outside the CDR3, taken from reference TRBV19 and TRBJ1-4): DGGITQSPKYLFRKEGQNVTLSCEQNLNHDAMYWYRQDPGQGLRLIYYSQIVNDFQKGDIAEGYSVSREKKESFPLTVTSAQKNPTAFYLCASSSTDATNEKLFFGSGTQLSVL.

The chain has TRBV5-1 and TRBJ1-5; unclear D gene. The CDR3 is 13 amino acids. Looked up from germline, CDR1 is SGHRS and CDR2 is YFSETQ. V lost 0 bases, J lost 3 bases, and 4 bases lay in between. As DNA, the CDR3 is TGCGCCAGCAGCTTGGGACTCAATCAGCCCCAGCATTTT. This encodes CASSLGLNQPQHF.

Only a few counts were recorded for this clone. The chain links TRBV19 to TRBJ2-1; D is perhaps TRBD2 (6 bases). CDR3 size: 15 residues. Trimming took 1 base from V and 3 from J, leaving 10 bases between them. The germline CDR1 and CDR2 sequences are LNHDA and SQIVND (reference sequence). CDR3 nucleotide sequence: TGTGCCAGTAGTATAGGGACTAAAGACTACAATGAGCAGTTCTTC. Its protein product is CASSIGTKDYNEQFF.

V and J are TRBV29-1 and TRBJ1-5, with 9 nucleotides matching TRBD1. The CDR3 is made up of 14 amino acids. The V gene end was trimmed by 5 bases and the J gene end by 7 bases; junction bases not matched to a gene: 9. Germline CDR1 reads SQVTM; CDR2 reads ANQGSEA. CDR3 loop: CSVLGTGTEQPQHF. CDR3 sequence (DNA): TGCAGCGTTCTGGGGACAGGGACTGAACAGCCCCAGCATTTT.

This clone was counted only a few times. The gene calls are TRBV5-5 and TRBJ2-1; weak D call: TRBD2 (6 bases). Trimming left V 3 bases short and J 5 bases short, with 9 bases between. This CDR3 has 13 amino acids. Germline V gives CDR1 SGHKS, CDR2 YYEKEE (reference sequence). The CDR3 coding sequence is TGTGCCAGCAGCTCAGGGACTCACAATGAGCAGTTCTTC. This sequence encodes CASSSGTHNEQFF.

Here the CDR3 reads CASRLTSRGIDTQYF. CDR3 DNA sequence: TGTGCAAGTCGCTTAACCTCCAGGGGAATTGATACGCAGTATTTT. The chain combines TRBV12-2 with TRBJ2-3; the table's D call of TRBD1 was not tested on the DNA. TRBV12-2 is flagged as a pseudogene. This CDR3 comprises 15 residues.

This chain connects TRBV6-2 or TRBV6-3 to TRBJ1-6; D call uncertain. Looked up from germline, CDR1 is MNHEY and CDR2 is SVGEGT. CDR3 size: 14 residues. V was shortened by 2 bases and J by 9 bases, with 11 bases between the two germline ends. CDR3 in DNA: TGTGCCAGCAGTTACCCGGTGGGAGGTTCACCCCTCCACTTT. This sequence encodes CASSYPVGGSPLHF.

This chain links TRBV5-1 with TRBJ2-3; no clear D. The germline gives CDR1 SGHRS, CDR2 YFSETQ. This CDR3 region has 15 residues. V was trimmed by 2 bases and J by 0 bases, leaving 10 bases between them. The CDR3 DNA reads as TGCGCCAGCAGCTTTACACACCAAAGCACAGATACGCAGTATTTT. Encoded protein: CASSFTHQSTDTQYF.

CDR3 residues: CASSFSQGVVGYTF. Written as DNA, the CDR3 is TGTGCCAGCAGCTTCTCGCAGGGGGTCGTCGGCTACACCTTC. V usage is TRBV11-2 and J usage is TRBJ1-2; TRBD1 agrees at 7 bases. The CDR3 totals 14 residues. The V segment lost 3 bases and the J segment 8 bases; nucleotides outside the gene matches: 9. Germline assignment: CDR1 SGHAT and CDR2 FQNNGV.

The chain has TRBV7-6 and TRBJ2-7; 9 bases are shared with TRBD1. V trimming: 5 bases; J trimming: 4 bases; junction bases outside the gene matches: 9. The CDR3 length is 15 residues. The germline CDR1 and CDR2 sequences are SGHVS and FNYEAQ. CDR3 loop: CASSPQGALGYEQYF. CDR3 in DNA: TGTGCCAGCAGCCCACAGGGGGCTTTGGGGTACGAGCAGTACTTC. Drawing the rest from reference TRBV7-6 and TRBJ2-7, the complete variable domain is GAGVSQSPRYKVTKRGQDVALRCDPISGHVSLYWYRQALGQGPEFLTYFNYEAQQDKSGLPNDRFSAERPEGSISTLTIQRTEQRDSAMYRCASSPQGALGYEQYFGPGTRLTVT.